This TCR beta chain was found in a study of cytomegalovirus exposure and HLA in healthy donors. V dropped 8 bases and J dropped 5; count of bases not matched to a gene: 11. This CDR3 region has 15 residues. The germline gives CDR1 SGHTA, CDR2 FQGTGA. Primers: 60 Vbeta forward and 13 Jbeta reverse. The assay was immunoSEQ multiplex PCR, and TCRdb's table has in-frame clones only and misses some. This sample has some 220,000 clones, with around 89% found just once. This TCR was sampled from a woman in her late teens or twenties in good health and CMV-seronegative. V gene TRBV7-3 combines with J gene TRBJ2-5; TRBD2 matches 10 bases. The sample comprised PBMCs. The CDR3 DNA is TGTGCCAGCGCTGCAGGTCTAGCGGGAGTCGAGACCCAGTACTTC. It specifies CASAAGLAGVETQYF.